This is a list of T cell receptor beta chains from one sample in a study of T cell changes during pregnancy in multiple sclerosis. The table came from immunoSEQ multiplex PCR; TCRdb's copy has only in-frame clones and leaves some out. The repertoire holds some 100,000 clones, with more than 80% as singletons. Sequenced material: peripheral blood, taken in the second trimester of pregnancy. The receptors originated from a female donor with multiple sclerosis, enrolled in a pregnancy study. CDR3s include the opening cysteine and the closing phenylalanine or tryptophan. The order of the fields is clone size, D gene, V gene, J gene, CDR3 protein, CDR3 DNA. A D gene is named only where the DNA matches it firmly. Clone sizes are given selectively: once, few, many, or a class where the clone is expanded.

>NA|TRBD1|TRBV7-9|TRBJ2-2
CASRINKGGRNTGELFF
TGTGCCAGCAGGATAAATAAAGGGGGCAGGAACACCGGGGAGCTGTTTTTT
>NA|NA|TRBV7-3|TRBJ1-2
CASSAQSGVQVGYTF
TGTGCCAGCAGCGCCCAGTCGGGGGTACAGGTCGGCTACACCTTC
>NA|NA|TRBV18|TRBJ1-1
CASSPSREPNTEAFF
TGTGCCAGCTCACCGTCCCGGGAACCGAACACTGAAGCTTTCTTT
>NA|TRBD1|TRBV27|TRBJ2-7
CASSIGQGPYEQYF
TGTGCCAGCAGTATCGGACAGGGACCCTACGAGCAGTACTTC
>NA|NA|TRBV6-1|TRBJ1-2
CASSEITMDGYTF
TGTGCCAGCAGTGAAATCACTATGGATGGCTACACCTTC
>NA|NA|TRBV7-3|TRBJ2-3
CASSLTEGPTDTQYF
TGTGCCAGCAGCTTAACGGAGGGGCCCACAGATACGCAGTATTTT
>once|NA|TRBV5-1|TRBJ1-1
CASSLVYGDTEAFF
TGCGCCAGCAGCTTGGTTTACGGGGATACTGAAGCTTTCTTT
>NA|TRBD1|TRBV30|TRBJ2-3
CAWSRGTATDTQYF
TGTGCCTGGAGTCGAGGGACAGCCACAGATACGCAGTATTTT
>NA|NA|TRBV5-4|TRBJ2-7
CASNSGGRDEQYF
TGTGCCAGCAACTCCGGGGGGCGAGACGAGCAGTACTTC
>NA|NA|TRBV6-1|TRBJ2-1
CASSGNEQFF
TGTGCCAGCAGCGGTAATGAGCAGTTCTTC
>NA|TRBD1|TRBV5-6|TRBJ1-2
CASSLAGTGYGYTF
TGTGCCAGCAGCTTGGCGGGGACAGGGTATGGCTACACCTTC
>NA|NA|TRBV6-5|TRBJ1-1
CASTIEEGAEAFF
TGTGCCAGCACCATAGAGGAGGGTGCTGAAGCTTTCTTT
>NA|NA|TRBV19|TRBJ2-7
CASKAGDGYEQYF
TGTGCCAGTAAGGCCGGAGACGGATACGAGCAGTACTTC